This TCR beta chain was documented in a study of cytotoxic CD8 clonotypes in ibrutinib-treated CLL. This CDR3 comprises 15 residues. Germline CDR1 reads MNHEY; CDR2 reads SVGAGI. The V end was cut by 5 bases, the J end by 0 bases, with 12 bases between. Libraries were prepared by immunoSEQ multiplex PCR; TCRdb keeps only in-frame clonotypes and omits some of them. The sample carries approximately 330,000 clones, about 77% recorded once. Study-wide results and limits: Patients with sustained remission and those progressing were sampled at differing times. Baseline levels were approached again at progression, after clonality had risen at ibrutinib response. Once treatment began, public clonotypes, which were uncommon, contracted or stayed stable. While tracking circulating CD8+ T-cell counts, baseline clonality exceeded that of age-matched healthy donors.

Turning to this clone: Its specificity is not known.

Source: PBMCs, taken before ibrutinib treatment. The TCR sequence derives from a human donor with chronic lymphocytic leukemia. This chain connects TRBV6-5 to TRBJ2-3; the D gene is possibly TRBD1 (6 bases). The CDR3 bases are TGTGCCAGCAGTAAGGACAGCCCTAGCACAGATACGCAGTATTTT. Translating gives CASSKDSPSTDTQYF.